The rows below give T cell receptor beta chains drawn from one sample of a study of cytomegalovirus exposure and HLA in healthy donors. The protocol was immunoSEQ multiplex PCR, while the TCRdb copy is restricted to in-frame clones and leaves out a portion. Of more than 100,000 clones in the sample, approximately 84% were seen once. Sequencing was carried out using PBMCs. The receptors derive from a woman aged 18-29 years in good health and CMV-seronegative. The CDR3 runs from the conserved cysteine through the conserved F or W. The order of the fields is J gene, D gene, V gene, clone size, CDR3 protein, CDR3 DNA. The D gene is left open where the match is weak. Clone size is shown for a subset of rows, as once, few, many or a class of expanded clone.

j_call: TRBJ2-3; d_call: TRBD2; v_call: TRBV2; clone_size: .; cdr3_aa: CASSGLAGVPDTQYF; cdr3_nt: TGTGCCAGCAGTGGGCTAGCGGGAGTCCCAGATACGCAGTATTTT
j_call: TRBJ1-2; d_call: .; v_call: TRBV5-1; clone_size: .; cdr3_aa: CASSLDAARSYGYTF; cdr3_nt: TGCGCCAGCAGCTTGGACGCAGCCCGGAGCTATGGCTACACCTTC
j_call: TRBJ2-7; d_call: TRBD2; v_call: TRBV18; clone_size: .; cdr3_aa: CASSPSGSSYEQYF; cdr3_nt: TGTGCCAGCTCACCTAGCGGGAGCTCCTACGAGCAGTACTTC
j_call: TRBJ1-2; d_call: .; v_call: TRBV6-1; clone_size: few; cdr3_aa: CASSGYRFYTF; cdr3_nt: TGTGCCAGCAGTGGGTACAGGTTCTACACCTTC
j_call: TRBJ2-7; d_call: .; v_call: TRBV19; clone_size: few; cdr3_aa: CASSMRQGGEQYF; cdr3_nt: TGTGCCAGTAGTATGCGGCAGGGGGGCGAGCAGTACTTC
j_call: TRBJ2-1; d_call: TRBD2; v_call: TRBV10-3; clone_size: .; cdr3_aa: CAISAPSSGSKYEQFF; cdr3_nt: TGTGCCATCAGCGCCCCATCTAGCGGGAGTAAGTATGAGCAGTTCTTC
j_call: TRBJ1-2; d_call: TRBD1; v_call: TRBV9; clone_size: .; cdr3_aa: CASSLDLPNRDRLANYGYTF; cdr3_nt: TGTGCCAGCAGCTTAGACCTACCAAACCGGGACAGGTTAGCTAACTATGGCTACACCTTC
j_call: TRBJ2-3; d_call: TRBD2; v_call: TRBV10-3; clone_size: .; cdr3_aa: CAISSLPAGGPDTQYF; cdr3_nt: TGTGCCATCAGTTCCCTCCCAGCGGGAGGCCCAGATACGCAGTATTTT
j_call: TRBJ2-7; d_call: TRBD1; v_call: TRBV11-2; clone_size: once; cdr3_aa: CASSTDRASSYEQYF; cdr3_nt: TGTGCCAGCAGCACAGACAGGGCTAGCTCCTACGAGCAGTACTTC
j_call: TRBJ2-5; d_call: TRBD1; v_call: TRBV5-1; clone_size: .; cdr3_aa: CASSSTGGKETQYF; cdr3_nt: TGCGCCAGCAGCTCGACAGGGGGCAAAGAGACCCAGTACTTC
j_call: TRBJ2-1; d_call: .; v_call: TRBV29-1; clone_size: .; cdr3_aa: CSVEWRFGEQFF; cdr3_nt: TGCAGCGTTGAATGGAGGTTCGGGGAGCAGTTCTTC
j_call: TRBJ2-7; d_call: .; v_call: TRBV10-2; clone_size: .; cdr3_aa: CASGPRDTTYEQYF; cdr3_nt: TGCGCCAGTGGCCCCCGGGACACAACCTACGAGCAGTACTTC
j_call: TRBJ1-4; d_call: TRBD1; v_call: TRBV5-1; clone_size: .; cdr3_aa: CASSNTGTEGEKLFF; cdr3_nt: TGCGCCAGCAGTAATACCGGGACAGAGGGTGAAAAACTGTTTTTT
j_call: TRBJ1-3; d_call: TRBD1; v_call: TRBV30; clone_size: .; cdr3_aa: CAGTVSGNTIYF; cdr3_nt: TGTGCCGGGACAGTCTCTGGAAACACCATATATTTT
j_call: TRBJ2-7; d_call: TRBD2; v_call: TRBV19; clone_size: .; cdr3_aa: CASSQPRASGRDEQYF; cdr3_nt: TGTGCCAGTAGTCAGCCGCGAGCTAGCGGGAGGGACGAGCAGTACTTC
j_call: TRBJ2-6; d_call: TRBD1; v_call: TRBV7-2; clone_size: .; cdr3_aa: CASSRGQGIFSGANVLTF; cdr3_nt: TGTGCCAGCAGCCGGGGACAGGGAATCTTCTCTGGGGCCAACGTCCTGACTTTC
j_call: TRBJ2-7; d_call: TRBD2; v_call: TRBV10-1; clone_size: .; cdr3_aa: CASSESTSGRDEQYF; cdr3_nt: TGCGCCAGCAGTGAGTCAACTAGCGGGAGGGACGAGCAGTACTTC
j_call: TRBJ2-1; d_call: TRBD2; v_call: TRBV5-5; clone_size: .; cdr3_aa: CASNSGLAARNEQFF; cdr3_nt: TGTGCCAGCAACTCAGGACTAGCGGCACGGAATGAGCAGTTCTTC
j_call: TRBJ1-3; d_call: .; v_call: TRBV30; clone_size: few; cdr3_aa: CAWGRAGTGNTIYF; cdr3_nt: TGTGCCTGGGGGAGGGCAGGGACGGGAAACACCATATATTTT
j_call: TRBJ2-1; d_call: TRBD2; v_call: TRBV5-1; clone_size: .; cdr3_aa: CASSLEVGRAEQFF; cdr3_nt: TGCGCCAGCAGCTTGGAGGTCGGGAGGGCAGAGCAGTTCTTC
j_call: TRBJ1-3; d_call: .; v_call: TRBV6-5; clone_size: .; cdr3_aa: CATAQGSSGNTIYF; cdr3_nt: TGTGCCACGGCCCAGGGGAGCTCTGGAAACACCATATATTTT
j_call: TRBJ2-5; d_call: .; v_call: TRBV7-9; clone_size: .; cdr3_aa: CASSFPRGGKIETQYF; cdr3_nt: TGTGCCAGCAGCTTCCCCCGGGGCGGGAAGATTGAGACCCAGTACTTC
j_call: TRBJ2-1; d_call: .; v_call: TRBV29-1; clone_size: .; cdr3_aa: CSVGAFEQFF; cdr3_nt: TGCAGCGTTGGGGCCTTTGAGCAGTTCTTC
j_call: TRBJ1-2; d_call: .; v_call: TRBV4-1; clone_size: .; cdr3_aa: CASSQAPFHAVAGGYTF; cdr3_nt: TGCGCCAGCAGCCAAGCCCCATTCCATGCGGTAGCTGGTGGCTACACCTTC